This entry concerns a single T cell receptor beta chain. Its antigen is unidentified. Generated by immunoSEQ multiplex PCR, the TCRdb table keeps only in-frame clones and is missing some. The repertoire consists of fewer than 40,000 clones, with approximately 96% occurring once and the leading ten covering 6.2%. This entry comes from a study of T cells in tuberculosis. Study outcomes and limitations: GMM-specific TCRs were nearer to active tuberculosis alpha repertoires, suggesting expansion. The TCR-beta difference was not significant; alpha differences partly reflected length.

Germline loops: CDR1 GTSNPN, CDR2 SVGIG (reference sequence). This CDR3 is built from 13 residues. V shed 2 bases and J shed 2 bases, with 7 bases lying between them. The TCR sequence derives from a donor between 5 and 29 years old with latent tuberculosis or without tuberculosis infection. This rearrangement joins TRBV30 to TRBJ1-5; D call uncertain. Sequenced material: PBMCs. CDR3 sequence reads: CAWSIEGNQPQHF. DNA of the CDR3: TGTGCCTGGAGTATCGAGGGCAATCAGCCCCAGCATTTT.